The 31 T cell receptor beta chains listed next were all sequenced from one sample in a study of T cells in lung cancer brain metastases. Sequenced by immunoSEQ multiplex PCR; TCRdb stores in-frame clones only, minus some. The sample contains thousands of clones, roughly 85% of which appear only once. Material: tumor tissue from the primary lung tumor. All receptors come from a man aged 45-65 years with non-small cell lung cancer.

DNA of the CDR3: TGTGCCAGCAGCCGGACAGCTTACCAAGAGACCCAGTACTTC. This sequence encodes CASSRTAYQETQYF. This chain uses TRBV7-9 with TRBJ2-5; possible D gene TRBD1, 6 bases. Germline V lookup: CDR1 SEHNR, CDR2 FQNEAQ (reference sequence). V lost 5 bases and J 0 bases, leaving 10 bases between the germline ends. CDR3 length: 14 amino acids.

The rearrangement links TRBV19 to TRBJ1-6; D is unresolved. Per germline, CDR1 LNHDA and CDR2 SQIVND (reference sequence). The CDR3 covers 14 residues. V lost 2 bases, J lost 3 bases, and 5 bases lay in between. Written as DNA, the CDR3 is TGTGCCAGTAGTATACGGCTCTATAATTCACCCCTCCACTTT. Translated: CASSIRLYNSPLHF.

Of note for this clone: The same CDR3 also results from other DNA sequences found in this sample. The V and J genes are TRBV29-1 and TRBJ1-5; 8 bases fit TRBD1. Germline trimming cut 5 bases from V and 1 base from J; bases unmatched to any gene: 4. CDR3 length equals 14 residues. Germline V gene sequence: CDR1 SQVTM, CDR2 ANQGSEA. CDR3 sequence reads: CSVSQGGSNQPQHF. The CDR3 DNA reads TGCAGCGTTTCACAGGGGGGCAGCAATCAGCCCCAGCATTTT.

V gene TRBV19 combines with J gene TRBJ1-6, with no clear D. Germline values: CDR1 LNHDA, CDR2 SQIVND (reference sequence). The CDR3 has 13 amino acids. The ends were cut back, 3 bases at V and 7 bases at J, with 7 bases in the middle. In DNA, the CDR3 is TGTGCCAGTAGTATCTCCGAAAATTCACCCCTCCACTTT. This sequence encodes CASSISENSPLHF. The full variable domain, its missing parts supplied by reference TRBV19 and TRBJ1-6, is DGGITQSPKYLFRKEGQNVTLSCEQNLNHDAMYWYRQDPGQGLRLIYYSQIVNDFQKGDIAEGYSVSREKKESFPLTVTSAQKNPTAFYLCASSISENSPLHFGNGTRLTVT.

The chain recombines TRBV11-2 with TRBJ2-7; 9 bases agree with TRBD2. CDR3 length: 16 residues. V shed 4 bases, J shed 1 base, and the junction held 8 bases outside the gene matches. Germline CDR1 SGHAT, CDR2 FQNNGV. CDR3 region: CASSWSTSGHSYEQYF. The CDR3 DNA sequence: TGTGCCAGCAGCTGGTCGACTAGCGGACATTCCTACGAGCAGTACTTC.

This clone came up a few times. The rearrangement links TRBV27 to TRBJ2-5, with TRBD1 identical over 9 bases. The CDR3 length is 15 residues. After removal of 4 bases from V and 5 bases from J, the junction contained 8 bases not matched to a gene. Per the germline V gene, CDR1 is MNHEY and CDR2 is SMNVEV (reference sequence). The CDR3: CASSSRTGVAETQYF. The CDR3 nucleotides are TGTGCCAGCAGTTCCCGGACAGGGGTTGCGGAGACCCAGTACTTC.

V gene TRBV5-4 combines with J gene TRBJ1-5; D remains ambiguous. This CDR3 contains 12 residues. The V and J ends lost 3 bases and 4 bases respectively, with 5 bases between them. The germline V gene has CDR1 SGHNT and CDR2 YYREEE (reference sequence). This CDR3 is CASSSPNQPQHF. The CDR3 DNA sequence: TGTGCCAGCAGCTCCCCTAATCAGCCCCAGCATTTT.

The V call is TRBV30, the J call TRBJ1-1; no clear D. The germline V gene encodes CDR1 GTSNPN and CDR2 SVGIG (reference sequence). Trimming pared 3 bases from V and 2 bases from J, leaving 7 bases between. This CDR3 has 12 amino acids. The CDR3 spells CAWRRLNTEAFF. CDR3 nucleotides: TGTGCCTGGAGACGACTCAACACTGAAGCTTTCTTT.

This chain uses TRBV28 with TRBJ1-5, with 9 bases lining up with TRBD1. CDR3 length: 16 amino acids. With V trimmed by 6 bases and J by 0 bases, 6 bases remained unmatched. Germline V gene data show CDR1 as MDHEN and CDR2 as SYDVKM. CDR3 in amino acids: CASRPTQGASNQPQHF. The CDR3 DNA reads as TGTGCCAGCAGACCTACACAGGGGGCTAGCAATCAGCCCCAGCATTTT.

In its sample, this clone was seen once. CDR3 in amino acids: CASSQDDGRETDTQYF. The CDR3 nucleotides are TGTGCCAGCAGCCAAGACGACGGGAGGGAGACAGATACGCAGTATTTT. V is TRBV4-2 and J is TRBJ2-3; 8 bases align to TRBD2. Germline values: CDR1 LGHNA, CDR2 YNFKEQ. There are 16 residues in the CDR3. V lost 0 bases, J lost 3 bases, and 5 bases stayed unmatched.

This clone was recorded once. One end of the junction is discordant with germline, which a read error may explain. Written as DNA, the CDR3 is TGTGTCAGCAGCCCTCCGACTAGTCCCTCGGGTGAGCAGTTCTTC. This sequence encodes CVSSPPTSPSGEQFF. V usage is TRBV6-1 and J usage is TRBJ2-1; possible D gene TRBD2, 6 bases. The germline V gene has CDR1 MNHNS and CDR2 SASEGT. This CDR3 comprises 15 residues.

CDR3 loop: CASSLVAGGVSEAFF. CDR3 coding DNA: TGTGCCAGCAGCTTAGTAGCGGGCGGAGTCTCTGAAGCTTTCTTT. V and J are TRBV7-6 and TRBJ1-1, with D unresolved. V was cut by 1 base and J by 6 bases, with 15 bases left in between. The CDR3 has 15 residues. From germline, CDR1 is SGHVS and CDR2 FNYEAQ. Based on the CDR3 plus reference TRBV7-6 and TRBJ1-1, the full variable domain is GAGVSQSPRYKVTKRGQDVALRCDPISGHVSLYWYRQALGQGPEFLTYFNYEAQQDKSGLPNDRFSAERPEGSISTLTIQRTEQRDSAMYRCASSLVAGGVSEAFFGQGTRLTVV.

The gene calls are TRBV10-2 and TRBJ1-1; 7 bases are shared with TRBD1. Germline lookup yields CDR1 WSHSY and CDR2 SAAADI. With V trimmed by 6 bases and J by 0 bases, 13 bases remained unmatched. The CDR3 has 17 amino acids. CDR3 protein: CASRKLTGINMNTEAFF. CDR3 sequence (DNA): TGCGCCAGCAGGAAGCTGACAGGGATAAACATGAACACTGAAGCTTTCTTT.

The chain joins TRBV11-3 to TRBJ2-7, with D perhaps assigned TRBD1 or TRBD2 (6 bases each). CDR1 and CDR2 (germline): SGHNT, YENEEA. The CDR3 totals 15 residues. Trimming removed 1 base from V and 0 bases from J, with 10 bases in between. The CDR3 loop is CASSLGGATSYEQYF. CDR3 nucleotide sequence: TGTGCCAGCAGCTTAGGGGGGGCTACCTCCTACGAGCAGTACTTC.

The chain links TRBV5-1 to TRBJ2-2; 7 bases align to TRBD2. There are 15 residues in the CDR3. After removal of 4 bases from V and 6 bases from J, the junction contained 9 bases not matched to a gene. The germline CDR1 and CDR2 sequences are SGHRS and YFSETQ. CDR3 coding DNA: TGCGCCAGCAGCCTGCAGGAAGCGGGACCCGGGGAGCTGTTTTTT. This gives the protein CASSLQEAGPGELFF.

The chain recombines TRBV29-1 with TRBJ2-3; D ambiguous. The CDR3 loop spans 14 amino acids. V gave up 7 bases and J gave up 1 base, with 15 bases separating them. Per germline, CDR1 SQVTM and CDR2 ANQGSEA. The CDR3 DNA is TGCAGCGGCGCAACGGCCAAGGGCACAGATACGCAGTATTTT. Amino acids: CSGATAKGTDTQYF.

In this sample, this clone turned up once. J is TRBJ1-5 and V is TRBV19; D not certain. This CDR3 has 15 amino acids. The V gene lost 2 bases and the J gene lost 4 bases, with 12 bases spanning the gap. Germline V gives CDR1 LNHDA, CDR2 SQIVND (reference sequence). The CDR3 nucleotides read TGTGCCAGTAGTATAACGACTGGCAGTAATCAGCCCCAGCATTTT. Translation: CASSITTGSNQPQHF.

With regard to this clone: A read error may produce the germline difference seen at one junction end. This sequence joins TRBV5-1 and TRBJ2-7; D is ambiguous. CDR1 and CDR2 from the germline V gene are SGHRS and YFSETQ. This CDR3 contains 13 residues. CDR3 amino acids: CASSLAGIYEQYF. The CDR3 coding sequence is TGCGCCAGCAGTTTGGCCGGAATCTACGAGCAGTACTTC.

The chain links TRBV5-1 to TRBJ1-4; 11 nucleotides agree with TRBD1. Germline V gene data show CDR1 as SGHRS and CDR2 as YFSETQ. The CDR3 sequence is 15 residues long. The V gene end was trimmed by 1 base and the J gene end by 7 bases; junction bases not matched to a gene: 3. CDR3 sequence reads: CASSLSGQGAEKLFF. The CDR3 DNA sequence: TGCGCCAGCAGCTTGTCCGGACAGGGGGCTGAAAAACTGTTTTTT.

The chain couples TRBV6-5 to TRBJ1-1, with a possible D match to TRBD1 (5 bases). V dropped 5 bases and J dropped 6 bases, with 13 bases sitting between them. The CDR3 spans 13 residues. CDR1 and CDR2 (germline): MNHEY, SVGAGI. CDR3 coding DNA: TGTGCCAGCAGTCTAAGACAGTTCTCTGAAGCTTTCTTT. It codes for CASSLRQFSEAFF.

CDR3 nucleotides: TGTGCCAGCAGCAGGGGACAGGGGGCAGGGGAGACCCAGTACTTC. It encodes CASSRGQGAGETQYF. The chain links TRBV28 to TRBJ2-5; 12 bases fit TRBD1. This CDR3 comprises 15 residues. Germline V gene lookup returns CDR1 MDHEN and CDR2 SYDVKM. The J segment lost 5 bases and the V segment lost 6 bases, leaving 7 bases of the junction unmatched.

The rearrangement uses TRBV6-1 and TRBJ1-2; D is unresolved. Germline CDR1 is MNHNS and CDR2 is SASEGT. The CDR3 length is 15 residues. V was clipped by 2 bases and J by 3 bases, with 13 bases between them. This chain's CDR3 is CASSESSRFDYGYTF. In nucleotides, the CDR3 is TGTGCCAGCAGTGAATCATCGAGGTTTGACTATGGCTACACCTTC.

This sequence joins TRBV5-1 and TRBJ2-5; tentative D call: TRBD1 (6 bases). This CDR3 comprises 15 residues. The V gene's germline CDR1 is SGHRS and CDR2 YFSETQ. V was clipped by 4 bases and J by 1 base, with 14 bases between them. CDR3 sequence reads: CASSSKGDSQETQYF. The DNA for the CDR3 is TGCGCCAGCAGCAGCAAGGGGGATTCCCAAGAGACCCAGTACTTC.

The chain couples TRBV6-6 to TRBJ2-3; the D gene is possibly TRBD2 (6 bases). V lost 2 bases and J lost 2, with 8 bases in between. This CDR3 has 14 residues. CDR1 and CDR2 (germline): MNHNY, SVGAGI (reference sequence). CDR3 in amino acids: CASSYGGVTDTQYF. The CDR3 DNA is TGTGCCAGCAGTTACGGCGGGGTCACAGATACGCAGTATTTT.

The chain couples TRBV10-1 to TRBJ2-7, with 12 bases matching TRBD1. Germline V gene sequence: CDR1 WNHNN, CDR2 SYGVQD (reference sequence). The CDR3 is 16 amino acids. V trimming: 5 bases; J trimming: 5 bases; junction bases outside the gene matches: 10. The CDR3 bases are TGCGCCAGCAGTCAGACCGGGACAGGGGGCTGGAACGAGCAGTACTTC. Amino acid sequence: CASSQTGTGGWNEQYF.

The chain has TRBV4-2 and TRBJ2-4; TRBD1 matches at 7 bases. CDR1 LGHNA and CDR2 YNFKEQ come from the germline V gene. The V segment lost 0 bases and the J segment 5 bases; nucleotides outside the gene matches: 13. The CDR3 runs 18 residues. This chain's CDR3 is CASSQDDDRDPLQNIQYF. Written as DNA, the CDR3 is TGTGCCAGCAGCCAAGACGACGACAGGGACCCTTTGCAAAACATTCAGTACTTC.

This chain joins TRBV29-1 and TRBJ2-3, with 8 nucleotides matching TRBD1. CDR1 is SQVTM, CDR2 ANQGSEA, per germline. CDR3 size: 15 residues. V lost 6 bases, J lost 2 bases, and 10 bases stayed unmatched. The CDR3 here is CSVAFDRGYTDTQYF. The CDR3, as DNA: TGCAGCGTGGCCTTCGACAGGGGTTACACAGATACGCAGTATTTT.

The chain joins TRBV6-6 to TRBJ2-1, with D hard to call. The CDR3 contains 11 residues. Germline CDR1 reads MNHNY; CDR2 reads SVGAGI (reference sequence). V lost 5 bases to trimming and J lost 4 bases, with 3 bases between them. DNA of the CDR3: TGTGCCAGCAGTCTATACAATGAGCAGTTCTTC. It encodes CASSLYNEQFF.

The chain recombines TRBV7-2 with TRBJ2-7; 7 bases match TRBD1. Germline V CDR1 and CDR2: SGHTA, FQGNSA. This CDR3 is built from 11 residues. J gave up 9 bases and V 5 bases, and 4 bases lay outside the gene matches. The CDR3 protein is CASSPTGAQYF. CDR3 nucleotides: TGTGCCAGCAGCCCCACAGGGGCGCAGTACTTC. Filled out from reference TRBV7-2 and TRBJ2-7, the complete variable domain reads GAGVSQSPSNKVTEKGKDVELRCDPISGHTALYWYRQSLGQGLEFLIYFQGNSAPDKSGLPSDRFSAERTGGSVSTLTIQRTQQEDSAVYLCASSPTGAQYFGPGTRLTVT.

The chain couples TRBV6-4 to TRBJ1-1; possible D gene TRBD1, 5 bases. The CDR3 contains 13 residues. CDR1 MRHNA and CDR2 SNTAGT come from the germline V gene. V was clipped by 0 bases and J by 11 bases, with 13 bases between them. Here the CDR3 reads CASSDSAGGRAFF. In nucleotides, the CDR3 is TGTGCCAGCAGTGACTCAGCCGGGGGGAGGGCTTTCTTT.

CDR3 nucleotides: TGTGCCAGCCAAAGGGCCGGGGAGCTGTTTTTT. Amino acids: CASQRAGELFF. This rearrangement joins TRBV7-9 to TRBJ2-2; D is unclear. The CDR3 is 11 residues long. From germline, CDR1 is SEHNR and CDR2 FQNEAQ (reference sequence). Trimming left V 8 bases short and J 6 bases short, with 7 bases between.